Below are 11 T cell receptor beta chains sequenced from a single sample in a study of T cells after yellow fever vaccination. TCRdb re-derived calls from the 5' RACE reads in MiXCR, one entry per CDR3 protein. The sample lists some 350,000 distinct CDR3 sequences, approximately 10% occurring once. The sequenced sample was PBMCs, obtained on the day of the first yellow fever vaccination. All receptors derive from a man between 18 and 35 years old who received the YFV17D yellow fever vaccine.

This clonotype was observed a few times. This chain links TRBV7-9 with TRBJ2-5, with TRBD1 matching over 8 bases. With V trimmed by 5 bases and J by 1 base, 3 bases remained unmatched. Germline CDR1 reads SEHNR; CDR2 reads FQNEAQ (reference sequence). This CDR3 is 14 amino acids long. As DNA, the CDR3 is TGTGCCAGCAGCACGGGACAGGTCCAAGAGACCCAGTACTTC. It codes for CASSTGQVQETQYF.

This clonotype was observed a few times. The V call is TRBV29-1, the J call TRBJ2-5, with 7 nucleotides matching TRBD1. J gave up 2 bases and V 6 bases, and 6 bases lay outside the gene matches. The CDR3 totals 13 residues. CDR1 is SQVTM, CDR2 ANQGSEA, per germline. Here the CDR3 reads CSVEGQKQETQYF. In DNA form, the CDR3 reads TGCAGCGTCGAGGGACAGAAACAAGAGACCCAGTACTTC.

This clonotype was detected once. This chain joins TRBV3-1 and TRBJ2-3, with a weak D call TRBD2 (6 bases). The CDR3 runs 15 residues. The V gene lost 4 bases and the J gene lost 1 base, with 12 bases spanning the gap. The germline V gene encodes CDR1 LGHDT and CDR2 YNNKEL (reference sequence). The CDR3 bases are TGTGCCAGCAGCCCTTCGTGGGGGGGCACAGATACGCAGTATTTT. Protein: CASSPSWGGTDTQYF.

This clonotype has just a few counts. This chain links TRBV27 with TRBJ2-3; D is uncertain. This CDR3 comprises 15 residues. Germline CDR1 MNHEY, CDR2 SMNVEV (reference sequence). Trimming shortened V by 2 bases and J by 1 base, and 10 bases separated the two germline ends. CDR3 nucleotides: TGTGCCAGCAGTTTAATGGCGGTACGCACAGATACGCAGTATTTT. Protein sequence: CASSLMAVRTDTQYF.

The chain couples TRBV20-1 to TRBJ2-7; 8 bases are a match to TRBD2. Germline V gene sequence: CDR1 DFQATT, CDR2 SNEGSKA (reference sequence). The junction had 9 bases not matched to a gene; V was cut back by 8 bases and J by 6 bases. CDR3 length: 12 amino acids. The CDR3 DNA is TGCAGTACCGGGGGGGGGGTTGGCGAGCAGTACGTC. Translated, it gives CSTGGGVGEQYV.

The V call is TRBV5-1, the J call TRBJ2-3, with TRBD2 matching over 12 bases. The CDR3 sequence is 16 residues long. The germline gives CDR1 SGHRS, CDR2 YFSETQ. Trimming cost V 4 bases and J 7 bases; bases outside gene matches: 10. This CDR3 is CASSPNVLAGGNTQYF. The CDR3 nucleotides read TGCGCCAGCAGCCCGAACGTTCTAGCGGGGGGGAATACGCAGTATTTT.

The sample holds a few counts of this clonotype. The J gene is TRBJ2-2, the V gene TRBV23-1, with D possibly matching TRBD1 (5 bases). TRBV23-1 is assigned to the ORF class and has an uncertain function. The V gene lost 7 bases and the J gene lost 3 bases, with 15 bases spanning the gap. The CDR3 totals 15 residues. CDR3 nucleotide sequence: TGCGCCAGCATAGGTCTCAGGGCTGACACCGGGGAGCTGTTTTTT. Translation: CASIGLRADTGELFF.

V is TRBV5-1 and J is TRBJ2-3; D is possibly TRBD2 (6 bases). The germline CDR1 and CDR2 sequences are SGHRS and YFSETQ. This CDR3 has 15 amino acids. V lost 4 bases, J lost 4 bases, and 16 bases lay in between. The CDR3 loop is CASSKSTGEADTQYF. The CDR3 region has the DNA TGCGCCAGCAGCAAAAGCACCGGGGAGGCAGATACGCAGTATTTT.

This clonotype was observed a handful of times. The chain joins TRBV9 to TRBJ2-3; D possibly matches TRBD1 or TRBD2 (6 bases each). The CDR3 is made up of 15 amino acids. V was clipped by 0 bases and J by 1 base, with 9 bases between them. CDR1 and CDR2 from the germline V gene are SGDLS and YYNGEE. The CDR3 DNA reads TGTGCCAGCAGCGTAGAACGGGGGCGCACAGATACGCAGTATTTT. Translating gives CASSVERGRTDTQYF.

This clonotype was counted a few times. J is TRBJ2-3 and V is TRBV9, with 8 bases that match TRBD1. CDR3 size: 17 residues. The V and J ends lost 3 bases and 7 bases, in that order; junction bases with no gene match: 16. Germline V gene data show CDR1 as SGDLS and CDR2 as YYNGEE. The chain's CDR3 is CASSALGDRLLTNTQYF. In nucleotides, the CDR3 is TGTGCCAGCAGCGCCCTAGGGGACAGGCTGTTGACCAATACGCAGTATTTT.

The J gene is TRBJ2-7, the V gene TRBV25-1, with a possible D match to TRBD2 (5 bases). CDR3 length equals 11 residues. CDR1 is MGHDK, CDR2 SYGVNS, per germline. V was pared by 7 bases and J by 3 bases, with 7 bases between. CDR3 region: CASIRDYEQYF. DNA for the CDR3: TGTGCCAGCATTCGGGACTACGAGCAGTACTTC.